This T cell receptor (beta chain) was recorded in a study of cytomegalovirus exposure and HLA in healthy donors. Study information: Early released data had 80 million or so unique TCRs, all coming from HLA-typed donors.

Primers included in the PCR were 60 Vbeta and 13 Jbeta primers. Repertoires were generated with immunoSEQ multiplex PCR, while TCRdb's copy carries only in-frame clones and drops some. This sample has 200,000 to 250,000 clones; more than 85% occur once, and the top ten carry less than 1.2%. Concerning this clone itself: Its antigen is currently unknown.

Overall study results and limits: Certain sequence variants were highly shared and formed a cluster, and this cluster was likely a sequencing artifact. Researchers counted 180 or so TCR beta chains as cytomegalovirus-associated.

CDR1 and CDR2 from the germline V gene are SGHRS and YFSETQ. Trimming removed 0 bases from V and 0 bases from J; junction bases left unmatched: 9. This CDR3 region has 18 residues. The source is a woman aged 18-29 years in good health and CMV-seronegative. The sequenced sample was PBMCs. The chain recombines TRBV5-1 with TRBJ2-7; 10 positions match TRBD2. The CDR3 loop reads CASSLGRGLALSSYEQYF. The CDR3 DNA reads TGCGCCAGCAGCTTGGGAAGGGGACTAGCGCTGAGCTCCTACGAGCAGTACTTC.